The next 2 T cell receptor beta chains were all read from a single sample in a study of cytomegalovirus exposure and HLA in healthy donors. A multiplex PCR was run with 60 Vbeta primers and 13 Jbeta primers. The assay was immunoSEQ multiplex PCR, and TCRdb's table has in-frame clones only and misses some. The sample contains 180,000 or so clones, roughly 80% of which appear only once. The sample consisted of PBMCs. Receptor source: a female donor in good health and CMV-seronegative.

The chain links TRBV5-1 to TRBJ1-1; 7 bases are a match to TRBD1. This CDR3 spans 13 amino acids. V dropped 2 bases and J dropped 4; count of bases not matched to a gene: 2. Germline CDR1 SGHRS, CDR2 YFSETQ. CDR3 in amino acids: CASSFQGVTEAFF. DNA for the CDR3: TGCGCCAGCAGCTTCCAGGGGGTCACTGAAGCTTTCTTT.

This clone came up a few times. CDR3 sequence (DNA): TGTGCCAGCAACGGAGGCTCTGGAAACACCATATATTTT. Translating it yields CASNGGSGNTIYF. The chain is built from TRBV4-2 and TRBJ1-3, with D unclear. Trimming removed 7 bases from V and 0 bases from J, with 7 bases in between. CDR3 length: 13 amino acids. Per germline, CDR1 LGHNA and CDR2 YNFKEQ.